This TCR beta chain was recorded in a study of cytomegalovirus exposure and HLA in healthy donors listed by TCRdb under 2017. General notes on the study: According to an earlier analysis of a few hundred of the donors, about 190 million T cells yielded approximately 120 million unique TCR beta sequences and about 300 Gb of sequence data. Across some 400 genotyped donors of the cohort, an average of approximately 240,000 unique TCR beta nucleotide sequences per donor were sequenced, and roughly 17% of those sequences were non-productive. To predict cytomegalovirus infection status, the study brought together high-throughput TCR immunosequencing, statistical association of individual TCRs with disease status, and machine learning. In addition to the first cohort of around 670 subjects, a separate validation cohort of approximately 110 different subjects was used. HLA typing included class I and class II loci at four-digit resolution. The genetic ancestry cluster associated with self-reported Caucasian donors included 70% to 85% of the roughly 380 genotyped donors. Alongside the repertoire data, information on donor age, sex, ethnicity and CMV serostatus was compiled. An early release that covered some 640 HLA-typed donors contained 300 to 350 gigabases of sequencing data and 80 million or so unique TCR sequences. Typing coverage differed by locus: A, B, C, DRB1 and DQB1 were typed in about 629-640 donors, DQA1 in 522, DPA1 in roughly 590, and DPB1 in 472. Genome-wide SNP genotypes for about 55% of the roughly 670 donors were used in a later genetic analysis, which treated that subset as a discovery cohort. To study patterns of TCR occurrence, a later analysis re-analyzed previously published TCR beta repertoires from around 700 donors and added high-resolution HLA genotyping. An earlier analysis of approximately 630 of the donors applied high-throughput TCR beta sequencing to assess whether each TCR beta V gene segment acted as functional or pseudogenic. Because of strong linkage in the cohort, 5 or 6 DR-DQ haplotypes were treated as single units for association and clustering. Rather than drawing on any new phenotypic data, the later analysis identified candidate immune exposures from TCR beta sequences and the way those sequences occurred across donors. The study profiled the T cell repertoires of 550 to 700 subjects by immunosequencing and related them to cytomegalovirus serostatus. Every discovery cohort repertoire had been produced on one sequencing platform. The study was designed to test whether signatures of past pathogen exposure could be identified by cataloging public T cell receptors.

The germline V gene (reference sequence) provides CDR1 SGHNT and CDR2 YYREEE. V gives up 1 base and J gives up 2 bases, and the segment between their germline ends measures 12 bases. From cysteine to phenylalanine, the CDR3 is 15 amino acids long. Only the CDR3 DNA stays, 45 bases, in frame from base 1. Paper-wide results and their limitations: A later analysis found that HLA-associated TCR beta chains were more clonally expanded and had lower generation probabilities than equally common non-associated chains. When HLA alleles, especially DR and DQ, strongly co-occurred, attributing TCR associations to individual alleles was difficult. Broadly in line with IMGT annotations, most TCR beta V segments showed up in productive rearrangements about 87% or about 30% of the time in an earlier analysis of around 600 of the donors. Most CMV-associated TCR beta chains appeared to be HLA-restricted in a later analysis, and the HLA associations seemed to be driven largely by CMV exposure. A later analysis associated about 17,000 TCR beta sequences with specific HLA alleles at a false discovery rate of 0.05. A few of the identified cytomegalovirus-associated TCR beta chains were confirmed in vitro to be specific for cytomegalovirus antigens. The study gave a list of some 150 TCR beta chains associated with cytomegalovirus. In a later genetic analysis, fewer N-insertions in productive TCRs were reported among donors in an Asian-associated ancestry cluster than the roughly 640-donor mean. Because HLA typing was unavailable for some donors at each locus, only the typed subset was used in association tests. A further reported finding was that TCR beta sequences accurately predicted the HLA-A and HLA-B alleles for most subjects in the first cohort. While some public TCRs were present in many individuals, most TCR sequences turned up only very rarely across donors. In a later analysis, several top co-occurrence clusters were reported to appear linked to parvovirus B19, influenza, CMV and Epstein-Barr virus. Only TCR beta chains were sequenced in this cohort, and the absence of alpha or paired-chain data limited detectable features. Sequencing depth was assumed to be roughly uniform across donors in the presence/absence analyses, though that assumption may not hold. For the cohort, immune exposure information was limited to CMV serostatus. According to the authors, the approach could potentially be generalized to other disease states and immunological phenotypes. Because counts were too low, about 18 rarely observed V segments, including chromosome 9 orphons, were excluded from the earlier analysis of 500 to 700 of the donors. The sequencing pipeline was judged likely to have produced a cluster of highly shared sequence variants as a technical artifact. Correlated functional status among segregating V segments might reflect linkage disequilibrium, but an unknown experimental factor could not be ruled out. The classifier was reported to diagnose cytomegalovirus status with high specificity and sensitivity in both the original and validation cohorts. Some IMGT-functional V segments, including TRBV6-2 and TRBV6-3, could not be told apart with the 87-base-pair reads, so those segments were excluded. In a later analysis, TCR association rates were found to vary across HLA loci, with the most associated TCRs seen for DRB1 alleles and the fewest for HLA-C alleles. V-gene and J-gene trimming of TCR beta chains was associated with a missense DCLRE1C variant in a later genetic analysis, and the association was replicated in an independent cohort.

In total, approximately 700 healthy bone marrow donors made up the cohort. Cohort members were all nominally healthy when sampled, although unrecorded immune exposures were likely present. The donor was CMV seropositive and belonged to the group of 250 to 300 seropositive cohort members. A peripheral blood sample was provided by each donor, and peripheral blood mononuclear cells were used for TCR beta sequencing. The Qiagen DNeasy Blood Extraction Kit was used to extract genomic DNA from the blood cell samples. To prepare the library, the immunoSEQ multiplex PCR assay was applied. The multiplex PCR relied on a mix of 60 forward primers for TCR Vbeta segments and 13 reverse primers for TCR Jbeta segments. The CDR3 region of rearranged TCR beta genes was amplified from genomic DNA by a multiplex PCR assay. The Illumina HiSeq System was used to sequence the amplified TCR beta libraries as 87-base-pair reads. The original pipeline was this. In a later analysis, tens of millions of unique TCR beta chains were counted across the 650 to 700 repertoires, and roughly 10 million of these chains were shared by at least two donors. Raw reads were error-corrected and collapsed into unique sequences by a nearest-neighbor algorithm in which closely related sequences were merged to remove PCR and sequencing errors. V, D and J gene segments were assigned by aligning CDR3 sequences to IMGT reference sequences. For a sequence to be retained, a match of at least six nucleotides was required to both a V gene segment and a J gene segment. A rearrangement was called productive if the CDR3 had no stop codons and remained in frame with V and J, and every other rearrangement was called non-productive. CDR3 was defined by IMGT convention, running from the second conserved V-encoded cysteine to the conserved J-encoded phenylalanine. The earlier analysis of about 610 of the donors excluded sequences that lacked an unambiguous match to a single V gene segment. In an earlier analysis of 587 of the donors, V segments were called functional above 56.7% productive rearrangements and were called segregating when the between-donor standard deviation exceeded 5%. To diagnose cytomegalovirus status from the catalog of TCR beta chain sequences, a statistical classification framework was built. A later analysis assigned V and J genes by comparing TCR nucleotide sequences with IMGT/GENE-DB human TR gene sequences. In a later analysis, CDR3 sequences and most-parsimonious VDJ recombination scenarios were assigned using the TCRdist pipeline. In a later analysis, each TCR beta chain was defined by its CDR3 amino acid sequence together with its V-gene family, and reads without a unique V-gene family were excluded. As a way to deal with suspected cross-contamination and a sequencing artifact, a later analysis dropped more than 500 nucleotide sequences that were highly shared and had low generation probability. A later analysis calculated a clonal expansion index for each public chain from normalized within-repertoire ranks of inferred template counts. A later analysis computed generation probabilities with a VDJ recombination model fitted to out-of-frame rearrangements, and checked the results against IGoR. Hypergeometric tests were used in a later analysis to score TCR-TCR, TCR-HLA and TCR-CMV co-occurrence, with a repertoire-size bias correction applied to the TCR pairs. In a later analysis, false discovery rates were estimated by permuting HLA or CMV assignments 20 times. In a later analysis, co-occurring TCRs were grouped using DBSCAN, and TCRdist sequence similarity was added for clustering within HLA-allele-positive subsets. Repertoires with fewer than 30,000 or more than 120,000 public chains were left out of co-occurrence clustering, as were five repertoires with anomalous nucleotide sharing. TCRdb's version of the immuneACCESS table is confined to in-frame rearrangements and falls short of the full clone set. An unresolved V gene accounts for under half of the shortfall where checked; the remainder is of unknown origin. V and J calls and clone size follow that table, whereas D and trimming were derived from the DNA. The sample includes 120,000 or so clones, with 50% to 75% observed a single time. Of the sample, 8% to 9% falls within the top ten clones.

Points on this clone: Its target antigen remains unknown. Base quality data are lacking; no much larger clone is found one base away.

Sequences were obtained from PBMCs. This receptor was taken from a woman in her 40s in good health and CMV-seropositive. Here the chain combines TRBV5-4 and TRBJ2-5; TRBD1 might be the D gene, on 5 matching bases. CDR3 protein: CASSLKLGLQETQYF. The DNA is as follows: TGTGCCAGCAGCTTGAAGTTGGGGCTGCAAGAGACCCAGTACTTC.